These T cell receptor beta chains were read from a single sample in a study of response to subunit inactivated influenza vaccine. Via MiXCR, TCRdb re-called the RT-PCR reads, giving one row per CDR3 protein. The data show around 180,000 distinct CDR3 sequences, about 9% seen once. Sequencing was performed on non-naive T cells sorted from PBMCs, taken on the day of vaccination. The receptors stem from a man between 50 and 59 years old who received an inactivated influenza vaccine. CDR3s include the opening cysteine and the closing phenylalanine or tryptophan. D genes are given only for firm matches. Only part of the rows carry a size: once, few, many, or a class if the clone is expanded.

V gene	J gene	D gene	clone size	CDR3 DNA	CDR3 protein
TRBV10-3	TRBJ2-5	.	.	TGTGCCATCAGTGAGGCTGGTGAGACCCAGTACTTC	CAISEAGETQYF
TRBV4-3	TRBJ1-4	.	few	TGCGCCAGCAGCCAAGAGGGAAGGGGGAGTGAAAAACTGTTTTTT	CASSQEGRGSEKLFF
TRBV30	TRBJ2-7	TRBD1	few	TGTGCCTGGACCGCCGGGACAGGACACTCCTACGAGCAGTACTTC	CAWTAGTGHSYEQYF
TRBV4-3	TRBJ2-3	.	.	TGCGCCAGCAGCCAAAACGGGGCTTTAGATACGCAGTATTTT	CASSQNGALDTQYF
TRBV2	TRBJ1-1	TRBD1	.	TGTGCCAGGACAGGGGGCAAGATGAACACTGAAGCTTTCTTT	CARTGGKMNTEAFF
TRBV6-5	TRBJ2-5	TRBD2	.	TGTGCCAGCAGTTACATTTATAGCGGGAGCCAAGAGACCCAGTACTTC	CASSYIYSGSQETQYF
TRBV20-1	TRBJ2-1	.	many	TGCAGTGCTAGGGCTAGCCTCCGTGAGCAGTTCTTC	CSARASLREQFF
TRBV5-1	TRBJ2-7	.	many	TGCGCCAGCAGTCGAACGTCCTACGAGCAGTACTTC	CASSRTSYEQYF
TRBV20-1	TRBJ2-1	TRBD2	.	TGCAGTGCTAGCGGGAGGAATGAGCAGTTCTTC	CSASGRNEQFF
TRBV28	TRBJ2-1	TRBD2	many	TGTGCCAGCAGTCCCCTGTGGCGGGGGGGATCAATCGGTGAGCAGTTCTTC	CASSPLWRGGSIGEQFF
TRBV5-1	TRBJ2-7	.	.	TGCGCCAGGGGGGACACCCATTCGGGGGAGCAGTACTTC	CARGDTHSGEQYF
TRBV7-9	TRBJ1-1	TRBD1	.	TGTGCCAGCACTCGGGACAGGTACACTGAAGCTTTCTTT	CASTRDRYTEAFF
TRBV28	TRBJ1-5	.	.	TGTGCCAGCACCCCCTTAGGGGGAAGCAATCAGCCCCAGCATTTT	CASTPLGGSNQPQHF
TRBV20-1	TRBJ2-2	.	many	TGCAGTGCTAGAGCTTTGGGAAAAGGGGCCGGGGAGCTGTTTTTT	CSARALGKGAGELFF
TRBV27	TRBJ2-7	TRBD1	many	TGTGCCAGCAGTTTACTGACAGGGAGCTCCTACGAGCAGTACTTC	CASSLLTGSSYEQYF
TRBV11-1	TRBJ2-3	TRBD2	many	TGTGCCAGCAGCTTAGGGTTGGGGCTAGCGGGACCCGTAGAAGATACGCAGTATTTT	CASSLGLGLAGPVEDTQYF
TRBV3-1	TRBJ2-4	.	few	TGTGCCAGCAGCGTGCAATTAGCCAAAAACATTCAGTACTTC	CASSVQLAKNIQYF
TRBV5-1	TRBJ2-1	TRBD2	medium-sized	TGCGCCAGCAGCGCACTTGTTTATAGCGGGGGAAACTCCTACAATGAGCAGTTCTTC	CASSALVYSGGNSYNEQFF
TRBV5-1	TRBJ1-1	TRBD1	.	TGCGCCAGCAGCCAAATGACAGGGCTTGGAAACACTGAAGCTTTCTTT	CASSQMTGLGNTEAFF
TRBV25-1	TRBJ2-7	.	few	TGTGCCAGCAGGGCTAGAGGGGTTTACGAGCAGTACTTC	CASRARGVYEQYF
TRBV10-3	TRBJ2-7	.	.	TGTGCCATCAGCCAATCTAGGGGGGGCTTCAACGAGCAGTACTTC	CAISQSRGGFNEQYF
TRBV6-5	TRBJ1-2	.	few	TGTGCCAGCAGTTACCCCGTTTTACAGCATGGCTACACCTTC	CASSYPVLQHGYTF
TRBV16	TRBJ1-5	.	.	TGTGCCAGCAGAGACGGGACCGCCTATAGCAATCAGCCCCAGCATTTT	CASRDGTAYSNQPQHF
TRBV2	TRBJ2-5	TRBD2	many	TGTGCCAGCAGTGTCGGGCGGGAGGGCCAAGAGACCCAGTACTTC	CASSVGREGQETQYF
TRBV5-1	TRBJ1-4	.	.	TGCGCCAGCAGCTTGGGACAGGCACCTAATGAAAAACTGTTTTTT	CASSLGQAPNEKLFF
TRBV4-2	TRBJ2-1	TRBD2	many	TGTGCCAGCAGCCCTACGACTAGCGGGGTTATAGGCAATGAGCAGTTCTTC	CASSPTTSGVIGNEQFF
TRBV4-3	TRBJ1-5	.	few	TGCGCCAGCAGCCAGGCCGACAGGTATAGCAATCAGCCCCAGCATTTT	CASSQADRYSNQPQHF
TRBV5-1	TRBJ2-5	TRBD2	.	TGCGCCAGCAGCGCCGGACTAGCGGGAGTTCGGGAGACCCAGTACTTC	CASSAGLAGVRETQYF
TRBV5-1	TRBJ1-5	.	.	TGCGCCAGCAGCTTGGCAGGACAGACACATCAGCCCCAGCATTTT	CASSLAGQTHQPQHF
TRBV10-3	TRBJ1-5	.	.	TGTGCCATCAGTGAAGGAGGGGACCAGGGAGGGATTAGCAATCAGCCCCAGCATTTT	CAISEGGDQGGISNQPQHF
TRBV20-1	TRBJ2-7	.	.	TGCAGTGCTAGAGATTTGAGAGCCTCCGAGCAGTACTTC	CSARDLRASEQYF
TRBV6-5	TRBJ2-7	TRBD2	.	TGTGACAGCAGTTACTCGACTAGCGGGGCCGCCTACGAGCAGTACTTC	CDSSYSTSGAAYEQYF
TRBV19	TRBJ2-5	.	many	TGTGCCAGTAGTATCCAGGACCAAGAGACCCAGTACTTC	CASSIQDQETQYF
TRBV20-1	TRBJ2-2	TRBD2	many	TGCAGTGCTAGTACCGGGACTAGCGGGAGGGCCGTTTATACCGGGGAGCTGTTTTTT	CSASTGTSGRAVYTGELFF
TRBV7-2	TRBJ2-5	TRBD2	.	TGTGCCAGCAGCCGCTCTAGCGGGATCCAAGAGACCCAGTACTTC	CASSRSSGIQETQYF
TRBV7-9	TRBJ2-7	.	many	TGTGCCAGCAGCTCAGATTGGATCGCGGGACAAAACTACGAGCAGTACTTC	CASSSDWIAGQNYEQYF
TRBV19	TRBJ2-1	.	few	TGTGCCGGAAAGAGTTTCGGGACTTCTTACAATGAGCAGTTCTTC	CAGKSFGTSYNEQFF
TRBV7-6	TRBJ2-7	.	few	TGTGCCAGCAGCTTAGGTGTACCAACCGGGGGAGGAAGCAACGAGCAGTACTTC	CASSLGVPTGGGSNEQYF
TRBV7-2	TRBJ2-2	TRBD2	few	TGTGCCAGCAGCCCCTGGGGCGGGGGCACCGGGGAGCTGTTTTTT	CASSPWGGGTGELFF
TRBV6-1	TRBJ1-5	.	.	TGTGCCAGCAGCGGACTGCTTAGCAATCAGCCCCAGCATTTT	CASSGLLSNQPQHF
TRBV19	TRBJ1-5	.	.	TGTGCCAGTAGTGAGACCCGACTAAATCAGCCCCAGCATTTT	CASSETRLNQPQHF
TRBV11-2	TRBJ2-3	.	many	TGTGCCAGCAGCCTCATCGGGGGCAACACAGATACGCAGTATTTT	CASSLIGGNTDTQYF
TRBV29-1	TRBJ1-1	.	many	TGCAGCGTCGTACACCTGAACACTGAAGCTTTCTTT	CSVVHLNTEAFF
TRBV5-1	TRBJ2-2	.	.	TGCGCCAGCAGCGTGACCGGGACAACTTACACCGGGGAGCTGTTTTTT	CASSVTGTTYTGELFF
TRBV28	TRBJ2-7	.	.	TGTGCCAGCTACTCAGGGTACGAGCAGTACTTC	CASYSGYEQYF
TRBV5-6	TRBJ2-1	TRBD2	.	TGTGCCAGCAGCGGTAGTCTCGGACTAGCGGGAACTGAGCAGTTCTTC	CASSGSLGLAGTEQFF
TRBV5-1	TRBJ2-7	.	many	TGCGCCAGCAGCTTGACAACAGGGATGGTGTCCTACGAGCAGTACTTC	CASSLTTGMVSYEQYF